This T cell receptor (beta chain) was retrieved from a study of blood T cell repertoires in COVID-19. A single count supports this clone. CDR1 is LNHDA, CDR2 SQIVND, per germline (reference sequence). With V trimmed by 3 bases and J by 5 bases, 9 bases remained unmatched. The CDR3 is 16 residues long. Assay used: immunoSEQ multiplex PCR; TCRdb lists only in-frame clones, some missing. The sample includes 70,000 to 80,000 clones, roughly 80% seen only once; the top ten take 8.5% to 14%. The sequence was collected from a man aged 50 to 59 with acute or convalescent COVID-19. Sequencing was carried out using peripheral blood. The chain carries TRBV19 and TRBJ2-2; 7 nucleotides align to TRBD1. This CDR3 is CASSMWSQGVTGELFF. CDR3 DNA sequence: TGTGCCAGTAGTATGTGGAGCCAGGGGGTGACCGGGGAGCTGTTTTTT.